What follows are 4 T cell receptor beta chains derived from one specimen sequenced in a study of blood T cell repertoires in COVID-19. Profiling relied on immunoSEQ multiplex PCR, and the TCRdb table lists in-frame clones only, not all of them. The sample shows roughly 500,000 clones, approximately 88% of them seen only once. The specimen sequenced was PBMCs or T cells enriched from blood (not recorded which). These receptor sequences come from a woman in her thirties or forties who had recovered from COVID-19.

V and J are TRBV5-1 and TRBJ2-5, with 8 bases aligning to TRBD1. V was pared by 1 base and J by 5 bases, with 10 bases of the junction left unmatched. Germline assignment: CDR1 SGHRS and CDR2 YFSETQ. The CDR3 extends over 16 amino acids. CDR3 in DNA: TGCGCCAGCAGCTTGAACCCAACAGGGGGTAGGGAGACCCAGTACTTC. Amino acid sequence: CASSLNPTGGRETQYF.

The V call is TRBV4-3, the J call TRBJ1-3, with TRBD1 matching 8 bases. The CDR3 totals 15 residues. The V and J ends lost 0 bases and 7 bases, in that order; junction bases with no gene match: 5. The germline gives CDR1 LGHNA, CDR2 YSLEER. The CDR3 region has the DNA TGCGCCAGCAGCCAAGAAGTCAGGGGGCTTAACACCATATATTTT. Encoded protein: CASSQEVRGLNTIYF.

The chain has TRBV18 and TRBJ1-5; weak D call: TRBD1 (5 bases). With 6 bases removed from V and 4 bases from J, the gap between germline ends came to 13 bases. Looked up from germline, CDR1 is KGHSH and CDR2 is LQKENI. The CDR3 is 14 residues long. In DNA, the CDR3 is TGTGCCAGCTCGTCCGGGGGAGGGAATCAGCCCCAGCATTTT. It translates to CASSSGGGNQPQHF.

This rearrangement joins TRBV19 to TRBJ1-5; perhaps TRBD1 as D (6 bases). The ends were cut back, 3 bases at V and 1 base at J, with 10 bases in the middle. The length of the CDR3 is 15 residues. Germline V gene data show CDR1 as LNHDA and CDR2 as SQIVND (reference sequence). CDR3 in DNA: TGTGCCAGTAGTATGGGAGGGGGAAGCAATCAGCCCCAGCATTTT. Its protein is CASSMGGGSNQPQHF.